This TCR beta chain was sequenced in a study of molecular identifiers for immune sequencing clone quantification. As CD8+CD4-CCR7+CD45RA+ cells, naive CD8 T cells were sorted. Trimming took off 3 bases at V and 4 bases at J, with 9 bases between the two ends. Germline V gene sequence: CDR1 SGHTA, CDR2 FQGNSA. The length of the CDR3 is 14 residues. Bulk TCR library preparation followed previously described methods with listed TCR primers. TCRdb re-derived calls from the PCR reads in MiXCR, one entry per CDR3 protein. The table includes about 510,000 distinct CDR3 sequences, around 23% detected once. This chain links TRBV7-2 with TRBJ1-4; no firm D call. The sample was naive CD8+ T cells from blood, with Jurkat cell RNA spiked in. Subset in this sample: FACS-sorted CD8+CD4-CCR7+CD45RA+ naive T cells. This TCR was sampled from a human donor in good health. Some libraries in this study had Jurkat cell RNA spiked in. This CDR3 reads CASSFSDNNEKLFF. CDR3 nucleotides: TGTGCCAGCAGCTTCAGTGACAATAATGAAAAACTGTTTTTT.